What follows are 8 T cell receptor beta chains derived from one specimen sequenced in a study of Ad26.COV2.S vaccination and SARS-CoV-2 variants. Only in-frame clones appear in the TCRdb table, and some are missing; sequencing was by immunoSEQ multiplex PCR. The sample has hundreds of thousands of clones, roughly 90% seen once. The treatment is: around 19 received Ad26.COV2.S at low or high dose, single or two shots; 5 received placebo; per-sample allocation not given. Collection of samples fell on day 63 after the first vaccine or placebo injection. Here the sequenced sample was peripheral blood, taken in a trial of Ad26.COV2.S vaccine versus placebo. These receptor sequences come from a person aged 18 to 65 who received the Ad26.COV2.S COVID-19 vaccine or a placebo.

CDR3: CASSQGTPNNEQFF. Written as DNA, the CDR3 is TGTGCCAGCAGCCAGGGGACACCGAACAATGAGCAGTTCTTC. The rearrangement joins TRBV7-9 to TRBJ2-1, with a tentative D call TRBD1 (6 bases). The ends were cut back, 5 bases at V and 5 bases at J, with 13 bases in the middle. The germline V gene has CDR1 SEHNR and CDR2 FQNEAQ (reference sequence). This CDR3 region has 14 residues.

The V and J genes are TRBV9 and TRBJ2-5, with TRBD2 identical over 11 bases. The V and J ends lost 3 bases and 3 bases, in that order; junction bases with no gene match: 13. Germline V gene lookup returns CDR1 SGDLS and CDR2 YYNGEE. The CDR3 sequence is 18 residues long. CDR3 loop: CASSGRQLGTSGKETQYF. The CDR3 nucleotides read TGTGCCAGCAGCGGACGACAATTAGGGACTAGCGGAAAAGAGACCCAGTACTTC.

This chain uses TRBV1 with TRBJ2-3; the table's D gene call, TRBD2, was not cross checked with the DNA. TRBV1 represents a pseudogene. There are 15 residues in the CDR3. Here the CDR3 reads CTSSGGREDTDTQYF. In DNA form, the CDR3 reads TGCACCAGCAGCGGCGGGAGGGAGGATACAGATACGCAGTATTTT.

V usage is TRBV5-1 and J usage is TRBJ1-5, with D tentatively TRBD1 (5 bases). CDR3 length: 14 amino acids. In germline, CDR1 is SGHRS, CDR2 YFSETQ. V shed 4 bases and J shed 2 bases, with 10 bases lying between them. DNA for the CDR3: TGCGCCAGCAGCCCGATGGGGGGCAATCAGCCCCAGCATTTT. Amino acid sequence: CASSPMGGNQPQHF.

The V gene is TRBV30, the J gene TRBJ1-4; D unresolved. V was shortened by 1 base and J by 4 bases, with 7 bases between the two germline ends. Germline values: CDR1 GTSNPN, CDR2 SVGIG (reference sequence). The CDR3 length is 13 residues. In DNA form, the CDR3 reads TGTGCCTGGAGTGAACAGTTTAATGAAAAACTGTTTTTT. It specifies CAWSEQFNEKLFF.

V is TRBV7-2 and J is TRBJ2-7; 10 nucleotides agree with TRBD2. Germline V gives CDR1 SGHTA, CDR2 FQGNSA. Trimming at V came to 7 bases and at J to 3 bases, leaving 9 bases not matched to a gene. This CDR3 spans 15 amino acids. The CDR3, as DNA: TGTGCCAGCAACCTAGCGGGAGAAGTTTTCTACGAGCAGTACTTC. It is translated as CASNLAGEVFYEQYF.

The rearrangement joins TRBV6-5 to TRBJ1-1; D is unclear. From germline, CDR1 is MNHEY and CDR2 SVGAGI. The germline V and J ends were trimmed by 0 bases and 5 bases, with 7 bases remaining between them. The CDR3 runs 13 residues. The chain's CDR3 is CASSYSSRTEAFF. CDR3 coding DNA: TGTGCCAGCAGTTACTCGAGTCGGACTGAAGCTTTCTTT.

CDR3 sequence: CASSFTGPTGTGNTIYF. The CDR3 bases are TGTGCCAGCAGTTTCACCGGTCCCACGGGTACTGGAAACACCATATATTTT. The V and J genes are TRBV27 and TRBJ1-3; D is undetermined. Germline lookup yields CDR1 MNHEY and CDR2 SMNVEV (reference sequence). V was trimmed by 3 bases and J by 2 bases, leaving 17 bases between them. The CDR3 extends over 17 amino acids.